These T cell receptor beta chains were read from a single sample in a study of OX40 agonist ivuxolimab in advanced cancers. Clones were read by immunoSEQ multiplex PCR, and TCRdb kept only the in-frame ones, dropping some. The table includes 50,000 to 70,000 clones, 70% to 90% detected once. Sequencing was performed on CD4+ or CD8+ T cells sorted from blood, taken in a trial of the OX40 agonist ivuxolimab. Source of these receptors: an adult with an advanced solid tumor such as melanoma, head and neck, liver or kidney cancer. The CDR3 runs from the conserved cysteine through the conserved F or W. Each record gives: clone size, J gene, CDR3 length, V gene, D gene, CDR3 protein, CDR3 DNA. The D gene is left open where the match is weak. Not every row has a clone size; where given, it reads once, few, many or a size class.

clone size: -; J gene: TRBJ2-5; CDR3 length: 14; V gene: TRBV10-3; D gene: -; CDR3 protein: CAISESPEQETQYF; CDR3 DNA: TGTGCCATCAGTGAGTCTCCCGAACAAGAGACCCAGTACTTC
clone size: -; J gene: TRBJ1-1; CDR3 length: 13; V gene: TRBV6-5; D gene: -; CDR3 protein: CASSYARDTEAFF; CDR3 DNA: TGTGCCAGCAGTTACGCCAGAGACACTGAAGCTTTCTTT
clone size: -; J gene: TRBJ2-1; CDR3 length: 14; V gene: TRBV6-5; D gene: -; CDR3 protein: CASSPIGPRNEQFF; CDR3 DNA: TGTGCCAGCAGCCCAATTGGGCCCAGAAATGAGCAGTTCTTC
clone size: -; J gene: TRBJ2-7; CDR3 length: 17; V gene: TRBV13; D gene: TRBD2; CDR3 protein: CASSLGVAGGPGYEQYF; CDR3 DNA: TGTGCCAGCAGCTTAGGTGTGGCGGGGGGGCCGGGCTACGAGCAGTACTTC
clone size: -; J gene: TRBJ1-2; CDR3 length: 12; V gene: TRBV19; D gene: -; CDR3 protein: CASSPGEEGYTF; CDR3 DNA: TGTGCCAGTAGTCCCGGAGAGGAGGGCTACACCTTC
clone size: -; J gene: TRBJ1-3; CDR3 length: 14; V gene: TRBV7-3; D gene: -; CDR3 protein: CASSLGQNGNTIYF; CDR3 DNA: TGTGCCAGCAGCTTAGGACAGAATGGAAACACCATATATTTT
clone size: -; J gene: TRBJ1-1; CDR3 length: 17; V gene: TRBV27; D gene: -; CDR3 protein: CASSSTGRRYLNTEAFF; CDR3 DNA: TGTGCCAGCAGTTCGACCGGGCGCCGATATTTGAACACTGAAGCTTTCTTT
clone size: -; J gene: TRBJ2-7; CDR3 length: 15; V gene: TRBV9; D gene: -; CDR3 protein: CASSVGWDPAYEQYF; CDR3 DNA: TGTGCCAGCAGCGTAGGCTGGGACCCCGCCTACGAGCAGTACTTC
clone size: -; J gene: TRBJ2-5; CDR3 length: 15; V gene: TRBV7-9; D gene: -; CDR3 protein: CASSYITQNQETQYF; CDR3 DNA: TGTGCCAGCAGCTATATAACGCAGAACCAAGAGACCCAGTACTTC
clone size: few; J gene: TRBJ2-7; CDR3 length: 16; V gene: TRBV2; D gene: -; CDR3 protein: CASSFPLRVEDYEQYF; CDR3 DNA: TGTGCCAGCAGTTTCCCCCTCAGGGTGGAGGACTACGAGCAGTACTTC